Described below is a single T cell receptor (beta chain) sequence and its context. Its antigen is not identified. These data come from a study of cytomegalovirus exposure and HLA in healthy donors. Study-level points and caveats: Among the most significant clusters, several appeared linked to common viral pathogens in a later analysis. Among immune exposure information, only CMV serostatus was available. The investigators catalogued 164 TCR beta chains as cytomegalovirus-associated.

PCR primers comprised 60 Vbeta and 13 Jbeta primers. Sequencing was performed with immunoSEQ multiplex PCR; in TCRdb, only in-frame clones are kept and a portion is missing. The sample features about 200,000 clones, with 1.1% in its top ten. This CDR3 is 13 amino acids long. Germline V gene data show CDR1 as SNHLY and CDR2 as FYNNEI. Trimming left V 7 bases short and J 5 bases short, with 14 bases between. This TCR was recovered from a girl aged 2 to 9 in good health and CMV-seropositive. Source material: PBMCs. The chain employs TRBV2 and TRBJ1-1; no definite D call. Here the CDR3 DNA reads TGTGCCAGCACCGAAGCCGGGAAGACTGAAGCTTTCTTT. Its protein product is CASTEAGKTEAFF.